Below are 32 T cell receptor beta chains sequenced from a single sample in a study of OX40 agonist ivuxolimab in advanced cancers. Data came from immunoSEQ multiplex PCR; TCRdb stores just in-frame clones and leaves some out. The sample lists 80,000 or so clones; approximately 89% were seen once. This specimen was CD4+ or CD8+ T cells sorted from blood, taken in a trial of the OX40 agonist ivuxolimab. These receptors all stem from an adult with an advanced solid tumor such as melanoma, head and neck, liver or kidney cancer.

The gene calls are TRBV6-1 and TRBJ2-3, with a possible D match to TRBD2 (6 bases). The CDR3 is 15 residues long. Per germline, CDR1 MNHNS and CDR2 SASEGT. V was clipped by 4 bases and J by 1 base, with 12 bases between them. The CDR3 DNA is TGTGCCAGCAGTGTAGCGGTAGTGGGCACAGATACGCAGTATTTT. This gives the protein CASSVAVVGTDTQYF.

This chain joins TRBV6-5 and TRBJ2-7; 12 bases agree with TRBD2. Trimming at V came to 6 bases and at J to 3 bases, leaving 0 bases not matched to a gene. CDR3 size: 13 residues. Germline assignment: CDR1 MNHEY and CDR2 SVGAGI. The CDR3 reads CASRTSGSYEQYF. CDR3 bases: TGTGCCAGCAGGACTAGCGGGAGCTACGAGCAGTACTTC.

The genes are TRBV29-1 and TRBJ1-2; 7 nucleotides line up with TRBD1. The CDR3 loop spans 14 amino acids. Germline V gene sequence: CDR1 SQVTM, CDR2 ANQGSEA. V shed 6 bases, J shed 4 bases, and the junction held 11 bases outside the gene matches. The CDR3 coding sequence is TGCAGCGTGGGGTATCCGGGACAGTCCTATGGCTACACCTTC. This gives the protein CSVGYPGQSYGYTF.

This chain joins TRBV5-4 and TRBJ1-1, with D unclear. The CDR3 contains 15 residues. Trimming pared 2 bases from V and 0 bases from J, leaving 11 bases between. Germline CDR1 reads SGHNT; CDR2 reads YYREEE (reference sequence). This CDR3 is CASSLGPRVNTEAFF. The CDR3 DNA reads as TGTGCCAGCAGCTTAGGGCCTAGAGTGAACACTGAAGCTTTCTTT.

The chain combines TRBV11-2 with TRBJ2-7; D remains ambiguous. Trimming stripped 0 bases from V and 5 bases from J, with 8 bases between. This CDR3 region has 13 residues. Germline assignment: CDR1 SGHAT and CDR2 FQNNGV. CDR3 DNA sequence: TGTGCCAGCAGCTTAGAGACCACCCACGAGCAGTACTTC. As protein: CASSLETTHEQYF.

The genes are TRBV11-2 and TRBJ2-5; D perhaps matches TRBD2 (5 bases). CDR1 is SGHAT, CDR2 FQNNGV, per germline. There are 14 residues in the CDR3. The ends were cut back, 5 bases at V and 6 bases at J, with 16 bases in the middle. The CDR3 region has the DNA TGTGCCAGCAGCCCGGTGAGCGGCGCTCAGACCCAGTACTTC. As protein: CASSPVSGAQTQYF.

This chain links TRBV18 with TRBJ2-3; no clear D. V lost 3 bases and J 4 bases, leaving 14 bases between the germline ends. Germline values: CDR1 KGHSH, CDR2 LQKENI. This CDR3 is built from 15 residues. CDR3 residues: CASSPDATVSDTQYF. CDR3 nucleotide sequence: TGTGCCAGCTCACCGGACGCCACGGTGTCAGATACGCAGTATTTT.

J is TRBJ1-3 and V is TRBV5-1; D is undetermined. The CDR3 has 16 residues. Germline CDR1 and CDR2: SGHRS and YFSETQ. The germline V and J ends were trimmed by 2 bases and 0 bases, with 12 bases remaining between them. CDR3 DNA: TGCGCCAGCAGCTTCGTCGGTGGGGACTCTGGAAACACCATATATTTT. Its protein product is CASSFVGGDSGNTIYF.

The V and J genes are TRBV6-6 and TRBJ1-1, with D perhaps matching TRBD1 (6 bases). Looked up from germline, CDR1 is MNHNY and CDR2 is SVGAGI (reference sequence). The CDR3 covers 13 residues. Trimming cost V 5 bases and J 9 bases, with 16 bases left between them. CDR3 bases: TGTGCCAGCAGTCTACCGGACAGAGCACAAGCTTTCTTT. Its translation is CASSLPDRAQAFF.

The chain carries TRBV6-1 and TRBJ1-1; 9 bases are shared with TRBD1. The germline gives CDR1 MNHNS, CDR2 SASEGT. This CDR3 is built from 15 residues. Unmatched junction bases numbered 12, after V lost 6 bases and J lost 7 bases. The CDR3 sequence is CASRGPMGTGLEAFF. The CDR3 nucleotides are TGTGCCAGCAGGGGACCAATGGGGACAGGGCTTGAAGCTTTCTTT.

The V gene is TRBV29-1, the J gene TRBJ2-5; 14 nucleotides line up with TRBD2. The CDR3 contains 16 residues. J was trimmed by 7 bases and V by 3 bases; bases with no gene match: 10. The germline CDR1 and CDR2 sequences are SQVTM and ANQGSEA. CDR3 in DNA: TGCAGCGTTGAGGGACTAGCGGGGGACCCAGGGGGGACCCAGTACTTC. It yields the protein CSVEGLAGDPGGTQYF.

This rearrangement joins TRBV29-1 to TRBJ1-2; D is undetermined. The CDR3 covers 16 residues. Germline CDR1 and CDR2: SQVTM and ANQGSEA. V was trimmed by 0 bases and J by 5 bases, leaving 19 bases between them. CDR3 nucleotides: TGCAGCGTTGAAGATTCGACGGGCGCGCCGGGGTATGGCTACACCTTC. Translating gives CSVEDSTGAPGYGYTF.

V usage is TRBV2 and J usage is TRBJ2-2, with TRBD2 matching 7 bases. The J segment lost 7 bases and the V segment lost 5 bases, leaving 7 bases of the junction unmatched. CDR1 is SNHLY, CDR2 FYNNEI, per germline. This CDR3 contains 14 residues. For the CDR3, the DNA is TGTGCCAGCAGTTTCGGACTAGGTTACGGGGAGCTGTTTTTT. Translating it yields CASSFGLGYGELFF.

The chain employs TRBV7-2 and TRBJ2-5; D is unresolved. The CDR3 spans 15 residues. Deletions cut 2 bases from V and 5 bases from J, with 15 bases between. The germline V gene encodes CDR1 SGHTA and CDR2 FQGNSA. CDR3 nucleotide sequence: TGTGCCAGCAGCTTAAATCCGAATCCTCCCGAGACCCAGTACTTC. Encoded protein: CASSLNPNPPETQYF.

The CDR3 sequence is CASSLVGWNRQYF. The CDR3 DNA follows: TGTGCCAGCAGCTTGGTAGGTTGGAACCGGCAGTACTTC. V is TRBV5-4 and J is TRBJ2-7; no clear D. Germline lookup yields CDR1 SGHNT and CDR2 YYREEE (reference sequence). With 0 bases removed from V and 9 bases from J, the gap between germline ends came to 13 bases. The CDR3 is 13 residues long.

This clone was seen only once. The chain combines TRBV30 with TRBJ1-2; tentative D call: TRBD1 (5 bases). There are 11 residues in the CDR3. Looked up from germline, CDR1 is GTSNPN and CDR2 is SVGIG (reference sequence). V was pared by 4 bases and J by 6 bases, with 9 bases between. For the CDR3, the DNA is TGTGCCTGGACAGGGTTCAATGGCTACACCTTC. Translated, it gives CAWTGFNGYTF.

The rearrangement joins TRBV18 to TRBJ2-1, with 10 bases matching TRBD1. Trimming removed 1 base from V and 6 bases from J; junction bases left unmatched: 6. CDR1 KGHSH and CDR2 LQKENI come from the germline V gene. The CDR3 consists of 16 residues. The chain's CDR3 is CASSPLTGGKGNEQFF. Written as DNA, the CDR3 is TGTGCCAGCTCACCACTGACAGGGGGCAAGGGCAATGAGCAGTTCTTC. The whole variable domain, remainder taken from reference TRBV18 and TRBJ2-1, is NAGVMQNPRHLVRRRGQEARLRCSPMKGHSHVYWYRQLPEEGLKFMVYLQKENIIDESGMPKERFSAEFPKEGPSILRIQQVVRGDSAAYFCASSPLTGGKGNEQFFGPGTRLTVL.

This chain's CDR3 is CASSFAGQGARGQPQHF. DNA for the CDR3: TGTGCCAGCAGTTTCGCAGGACAGGGGGCCCGAGGCCAACCCCAGCATTTT. The J gene is TRBJ1-5, the V gene TRBV27; 11 bases align to TRBD1. The CDR3 runs 17 residues. J gave up 10 bases and V 3 bases, and 14 bases lay outside the gene matches. Looked up from germline, CDR1 is MNHEY and CDR2 is SMNVEV (reference sequence).

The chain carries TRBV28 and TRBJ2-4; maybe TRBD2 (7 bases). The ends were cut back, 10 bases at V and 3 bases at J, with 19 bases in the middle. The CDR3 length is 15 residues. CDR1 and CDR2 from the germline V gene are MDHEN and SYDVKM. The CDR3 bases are TGTGCCATCATGGGGGGGGCTGTCGGCAAAAACATTCAGTACTTC. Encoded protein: CAIMGGAVGKNIQYF.

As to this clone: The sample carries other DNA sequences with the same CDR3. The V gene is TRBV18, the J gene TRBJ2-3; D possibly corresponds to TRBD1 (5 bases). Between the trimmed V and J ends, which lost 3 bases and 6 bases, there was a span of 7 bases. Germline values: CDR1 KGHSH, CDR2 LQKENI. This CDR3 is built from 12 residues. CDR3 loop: CASSPKGDTQYF. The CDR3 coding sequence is TGTGCCAGCTCACCGAAGGGGGATACGCAGTATTTT. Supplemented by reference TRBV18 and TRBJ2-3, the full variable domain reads NAGVMQNPRHLVRRRGQEARLRCSPMKGHSHVYWYRQLPEEGLKFMVYLQKENIIDESGMPKERFSAEFPKEGPSILRIQQVVRGDSAAYFCASSPKGDTQYFGPGTRLTVL.

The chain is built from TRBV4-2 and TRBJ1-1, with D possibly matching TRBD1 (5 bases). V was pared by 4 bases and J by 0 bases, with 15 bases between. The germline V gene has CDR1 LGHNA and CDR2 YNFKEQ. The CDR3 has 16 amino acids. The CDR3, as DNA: TGTGCCAGCAGCCTAGGGGTAAACCCCATGAACACTGAAGCTTTCTTT. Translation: CASSLGVNPMNTEAFF.

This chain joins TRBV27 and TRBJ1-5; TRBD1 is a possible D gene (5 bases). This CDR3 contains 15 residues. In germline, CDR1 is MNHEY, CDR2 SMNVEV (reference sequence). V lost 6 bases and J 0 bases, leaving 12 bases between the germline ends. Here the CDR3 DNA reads TGTGCCAGCAGACGGGGACCGACTAGCAATCAGCCCCAGCATTTT. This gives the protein CASRRGPTSNQPQHF.

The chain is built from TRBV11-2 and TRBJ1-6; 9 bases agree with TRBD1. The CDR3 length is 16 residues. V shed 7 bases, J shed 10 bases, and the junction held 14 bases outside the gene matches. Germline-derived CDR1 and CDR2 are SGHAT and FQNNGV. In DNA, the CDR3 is TGTGCCAGCACGCTCGACCTTGGACAGGGGAGGTCACCCCTCCACTTT. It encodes CASTLDLGQGRSPLHF.

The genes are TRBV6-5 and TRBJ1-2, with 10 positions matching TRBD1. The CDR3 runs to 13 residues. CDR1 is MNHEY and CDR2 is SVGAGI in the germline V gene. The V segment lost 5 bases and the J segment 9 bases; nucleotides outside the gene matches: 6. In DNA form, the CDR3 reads TGTGCCAGCAGTGGGGACAGGGGACGCAGCTACACCTTC. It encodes CASSGDRGRSYTF.

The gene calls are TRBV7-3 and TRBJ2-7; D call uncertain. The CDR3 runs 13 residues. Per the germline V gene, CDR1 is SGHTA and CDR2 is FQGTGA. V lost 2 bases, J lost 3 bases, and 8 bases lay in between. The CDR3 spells CASSLERVYEQYF. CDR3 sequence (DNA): TGTGCCAGCAGCTTAGAAAGGGTCTACGAGCAGTACTTC.

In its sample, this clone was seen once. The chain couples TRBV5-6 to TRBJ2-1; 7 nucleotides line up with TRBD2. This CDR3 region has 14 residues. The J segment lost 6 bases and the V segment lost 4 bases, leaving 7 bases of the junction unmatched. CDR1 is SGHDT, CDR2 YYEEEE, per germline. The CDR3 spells CASSPSGKGNEQFF. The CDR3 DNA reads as TGTGCCAGCAGCCCAAGCGGGAAGGGCAATGAGCAGTTCTTC.

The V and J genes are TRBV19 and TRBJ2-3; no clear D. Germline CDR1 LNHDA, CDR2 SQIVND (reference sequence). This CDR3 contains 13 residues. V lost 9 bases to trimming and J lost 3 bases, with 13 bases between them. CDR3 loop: CARLWTNTDTQYF. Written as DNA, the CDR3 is TGTGCCAGACTGTGGACCAATACAGATACGCAGTATTTT.

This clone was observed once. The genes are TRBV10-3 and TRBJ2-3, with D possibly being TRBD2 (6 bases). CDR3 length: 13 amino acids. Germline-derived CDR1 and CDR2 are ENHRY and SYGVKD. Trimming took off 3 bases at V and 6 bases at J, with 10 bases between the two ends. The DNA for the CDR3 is TGTGCCATCAGTGAATGGGCGGGGGATACGCAGTATTTT. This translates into CAISEWAGDTQYF.

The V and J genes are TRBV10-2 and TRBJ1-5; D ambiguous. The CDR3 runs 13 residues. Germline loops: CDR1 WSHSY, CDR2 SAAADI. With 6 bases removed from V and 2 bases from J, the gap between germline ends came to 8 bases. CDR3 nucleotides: TGCGCCAGCAGGAGTGGTCGCAATCAGCCCCAGCATTTT. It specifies CASRSGRNQPQHF.

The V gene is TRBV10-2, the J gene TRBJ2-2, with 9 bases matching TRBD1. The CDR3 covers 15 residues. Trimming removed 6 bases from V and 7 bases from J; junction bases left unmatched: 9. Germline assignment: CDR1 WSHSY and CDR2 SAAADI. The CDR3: CASRSQGARNGELFF. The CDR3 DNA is TGCGCCAGCAGATCACAGGGGGCCCGGAACGGGGAGCTGTTTTTT.

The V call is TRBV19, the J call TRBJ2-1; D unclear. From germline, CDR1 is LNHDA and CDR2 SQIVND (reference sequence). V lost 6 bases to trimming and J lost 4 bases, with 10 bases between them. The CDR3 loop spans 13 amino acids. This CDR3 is CASRETGYNEQFF. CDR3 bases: TGTGCCAGTAGGGAAACTGGTTACAATGAGCAGTTCTTC.

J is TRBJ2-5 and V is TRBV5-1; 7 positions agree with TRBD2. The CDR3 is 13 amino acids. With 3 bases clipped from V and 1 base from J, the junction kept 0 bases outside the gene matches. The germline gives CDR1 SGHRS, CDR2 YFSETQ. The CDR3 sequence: CASSWGGQETQYF. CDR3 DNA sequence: TGCGCCAGCAGCTGGGGGGGCCAAGAGACCCAGTACTTC.